This paragraph reports one T cell receptor (beta chain). This clonotype was detected only a few times. The specificity of this receptor is unknown. Per-nucleotide qualities are absent, and no much larger clonotype sits a single base away. These data come from a study of T-cell memory formation after mild COVID-19 (dated by TCRdb to the early 2020s). About the study as a whole: TCR sequence clusters from the two donors were largely donor specific. T-cell clones expanding and contracting after mild COVID-19 in two donors were tracked by longitudinal TCRalpha and TCRbeta repertoire sequencing. The cohort comprised two young, previously healthy adult volunteers, one female and one male. The study at large found these results: Contracting CD4+ clones were located mainly in the CM and EM memory subsets, whereas CD8+ clones were found to be enriched in EMRA. From day 15 to 85, contracting clones showed balanced CD4/CD8 phenotypes, whereas a second wave of clones that expanded from day 15 to 37 leaned towards CD4+. Only a couple of mild cases were covered in the study, and larger cohorts including severe cases with pre-infection samples were considered necessary. The second-wave clones that peaked on day 37 were not confirmed to be SARS-CoV-2 specific. Some responding clones were found in pre-infection memory, which suggests that pre-existing cross-reactive memory T cells took part in the SARS-CoV-2 response.

PBMCs were isolated by Ficoll-Paque density gradient centrifugation. Sequencing relied on an Illumina NovaSeq 6000. Using 5'RACE with constant-segment primers, TCRalpha and TCRbeta cDNA libraries were constructed, with sample barcodes and unique molecular identifiers added in the process. Trizol reagent was used to extract RNA from every sample. Library amplification was performed in two PCR steps, and a second sample barcode and Illumina TruSeq adapters were introduced in the second step. Sequencing of the libraries was done on an Illumina NovaSeq, producing 2 x 150 bp paired-end reads. In the authors' own workflow: Reads were demultiplexed and collapsed into UMI-guided consensus sequences with migec v1.2.7. Using mixcr v2.1.11, UMI consensuses were aligned to TRA and TRB V and J templates and then assembled into clonotypes. Clonotypes were classified as expanded or contracted when called significant by both edgeR and NoisET, with noise models trained on biological replicates. For edgeR calls, the thresholds were a false discovery rate-adjusted p below 0.01 and a log2 fold-change of 1. As an exploratory analysis of dynamics, max-normalized trajectories of the 1000 most abundant clonotypes were examined by PCA with hierarchical clustering. Each responding clone was given a CD4 or CD8 phenotype based on the CD4+ and CD8+ repertoires, which had been sequenced separately. TCRdb trimmed public reads at Q25 via fastp, called clones via MiXCR and kept in-frame beta chains. Here each entry gathers all rows of one CDR3 protein and keeps the most common genes and DNA. The V and J calls follow TCRdb's processing rather than the paper's. Present in this sample are some 180,000 distinct CDR3 sequences, 10% to 15% of which were seen just once. The ten most abundant clones make up 3% to 4% of the sample.

The cysteine opens and the phenylalanine closes a CDR3 of 14 amino acids. CDR3 DNA only is kept here, 42 bases in frame from base 1. Trimming takes 1 base from V and 2 bases from J, and the germline ends sit 6 bases apart. CDR1 SEHNR and CDR2 FQNEAQ were looked up in the germline V gene (reference sequence). The V gene is TRBV7-9 and the J gene is TRBJ2-1, with no confidently assigned D gene. Sequences were obtained from PBMCs or a T cell subset sorted from them (not recorded which). This receptor was taken from a man aged 18 to 29 who had mild COVID-19 (a few samples of this study predate the infection). The sample titles of this study are shuffled in the database, so cell type and time point are left out; the donor was told from shared clones. In nucleotides, the sequence is TGTGCCAGCAGCTTAGGGTCTCCCTACAATGAGCAGTTCTTC. It encodes CASSLGSPYNEQFF.